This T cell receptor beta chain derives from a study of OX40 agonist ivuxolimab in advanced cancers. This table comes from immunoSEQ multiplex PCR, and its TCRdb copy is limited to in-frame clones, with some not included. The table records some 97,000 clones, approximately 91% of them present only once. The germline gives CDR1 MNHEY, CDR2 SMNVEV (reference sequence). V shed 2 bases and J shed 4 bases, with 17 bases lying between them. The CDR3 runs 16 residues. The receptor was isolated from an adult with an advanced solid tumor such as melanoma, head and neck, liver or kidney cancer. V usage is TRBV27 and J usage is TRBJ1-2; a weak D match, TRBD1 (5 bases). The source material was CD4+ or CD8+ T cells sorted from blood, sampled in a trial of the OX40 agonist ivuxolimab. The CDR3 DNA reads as TGTGCCAGCAGTTTAGTGGGGACCCCTAACGCCTATGGCTACACCTTC. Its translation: CASSLVGTPNAYGYTF.